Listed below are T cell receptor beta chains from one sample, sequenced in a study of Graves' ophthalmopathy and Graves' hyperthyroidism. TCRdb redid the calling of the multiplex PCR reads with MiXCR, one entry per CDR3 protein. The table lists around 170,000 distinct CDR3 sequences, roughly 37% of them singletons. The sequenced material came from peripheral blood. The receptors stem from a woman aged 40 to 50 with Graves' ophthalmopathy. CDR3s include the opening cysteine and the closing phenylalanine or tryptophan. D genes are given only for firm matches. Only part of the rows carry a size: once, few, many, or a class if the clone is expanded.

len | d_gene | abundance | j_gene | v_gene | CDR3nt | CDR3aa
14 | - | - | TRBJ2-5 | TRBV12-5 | TGTGCTAGTGGTATAGGACTCCGCCAAGAGACCCAGTACTTC | CASGIGLRQETQYF
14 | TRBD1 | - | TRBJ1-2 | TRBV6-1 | TGTGCCAGCAGCGGGACAGTGACTAACTATGGCTACACCTTC | CASSGTVTNYGYTF
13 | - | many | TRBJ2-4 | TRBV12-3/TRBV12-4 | TGTGCCAGCCGGCAGGGACTCAAAAACATTCAGTACTTC | CASRQGLKNIQYF
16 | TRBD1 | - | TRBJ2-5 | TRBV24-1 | TGTGCCACCAGTGATCAGAACAGGGGGATGAAAGAGGCCCAGTACTTC | CATSDQNRGMKEAQYF
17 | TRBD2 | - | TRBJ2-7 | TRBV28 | TGTGCCAGCAGTCCGCCTAGCGGGAAAAAGGATTCCTACGAGCAGTACTTC | CASSPPSGKKDSYEQYF
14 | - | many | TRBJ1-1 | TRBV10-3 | TGTGCCATCAGGGAGAGGGACGTGAACACTGAAGCTTTCTTT | CAIRERDVNTEAFF
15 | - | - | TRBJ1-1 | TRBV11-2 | TGTGCCAGCAGCTTAGATCAGGGGCGGAACACTGAAGCTTTCTTT | CASSLDQGRNTEAFF
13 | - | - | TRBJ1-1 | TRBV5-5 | TGTGCCAGCAGTAGGGACCCTGCCGTCGAAGCTTTCTTT | CASSRDPAVEAFF
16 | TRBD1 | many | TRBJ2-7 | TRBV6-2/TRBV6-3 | TGTGCCAGCAGTTTTGACCGGGACAGGGAACCCTACGAGCAGTACTTC | CASSFDRDREPYEQYF
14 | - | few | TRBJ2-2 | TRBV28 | TGTGCCAGTTGGTTGGGGGAAAGCACCGGGGAGCTGTTTTTT | CASWLGESTGELFF
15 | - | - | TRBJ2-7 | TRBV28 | TGTGCCAGCAGGCCTGGTGACCTCTCCACGCGGGAGCAGTACTTC | CASRPGDLSTREQYF
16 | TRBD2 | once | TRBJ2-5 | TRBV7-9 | TGTGCCAGCAGCAACGGACTAGCGGAACTCCAAGAGACCCAGTACTTC | CASSNGLAELQETQYF
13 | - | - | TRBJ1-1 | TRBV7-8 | TGTGCCAGCAGCTGGGGCGGGGATAGTGAAGCTTTCTTT | CASSWGGDSEAFF
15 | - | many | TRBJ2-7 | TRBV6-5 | TGTGCCAGCAGCCCGGGGGGCGGGAGTGGCAACGAGCAGTACTTC | CASSPGGGSGNEQYF
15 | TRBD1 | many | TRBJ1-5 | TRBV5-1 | TGCGCCAGCAGCGCCTCGACAGGGCCCGGTCAGCCCCAGCATTTT | CASSASTGPGQPQHF
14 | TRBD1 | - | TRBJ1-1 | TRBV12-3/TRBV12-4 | TGTGCCAGCAGTCAGACAGGGGGGAGATATGGTGCTTTCTTT | CASSQTGGRYGAFF
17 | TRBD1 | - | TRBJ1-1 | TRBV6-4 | TGTGCCAGCAGTGACCTTCCGGGACAGGCAGGATCCACTGAAGCTTTCTTT | CASSDLPGQAGSTEAFF
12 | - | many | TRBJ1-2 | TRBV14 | TGTGCCAGCAGCCAAGATAGCACAGAATACACCTTC | CASSQDSTEYTF
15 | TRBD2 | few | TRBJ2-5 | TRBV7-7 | TGTGCTAGCAGTGCCCAGGGAGGGAGGGGAGAGACCCAGTACTTC | CASSAQGGRGETQYF
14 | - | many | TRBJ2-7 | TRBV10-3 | TGTGCCATCAACTCCCCAGGGGCCCGCTACGAGCAGTACTTC | CAINSPGARYEQYF
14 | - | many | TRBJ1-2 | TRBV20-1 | TGCAGTGCTGGCAAGGGGCAGACAAACTATGGCTACACCTTC | CSAGKGQTNYGYTF
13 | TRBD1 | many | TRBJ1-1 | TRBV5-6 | TGTGCCAGCAGCTTCGGGACAGCCACTGAAGCTTTCTTT | CASSFGTATEAFF